This T cell receptor beta chain came from a study of cytomegalovirus exposure and HLA in healthy donors (dated by TCRdb to the late 2010s). Notes on the research overall: According to an earlier analysis of around 600 of the donors, about 190 million T cells yielded 90 million to 130 million unique TCR beta sequences and 250 to 350 Gb of sequence data. The study was designed to test whether signatures of past pathogen exposure could be identified by cataloging public T cell receptors. A later analysis re-analyzed previously published TCR beta repertoires from roughly 690 donors and added high-resolution HLA genotyping to study TCR occurrence patterns. Donor age, sex, ethnicity and CMV serostatus were compiled alongside the repertoire data. Of the 300 to 500 genotyped donors, less than 90% were placed in the genetic ancestry cluster associated with self-reported Caucasian donors. A later genetic analysis took genome-wide SNP genotypes for about 65% of the roughly 670 donors and used that subset as a discovery cohort. In the later analysis, no new phenotypic data were used to find candidate immune exposures; instead, reliance was placed on TCR beta sequences and their occurrence across donors. Along with the approximately 650-subject first cohort, a separate validation cohort of more than 90 different subjects was used. Among 300 to 500 genotyped donors of the cohort, an average of approximately 220,000 unique TCR beta nucleotide sequences was sequenced per donor, of which about 18% were non-productive. Five DR-DQ haplotypes were treated as single units for association and clustering because of strong linkage in the cohort. To decide whether each TCR beta V gene segment behaved as functional or pseudogenic, an earlier analysis of 587 of the donors relied on high-throughput TCR beta sequencing. The number of typed donors differed by locus: roughly 629-640 for A, B, C, DRB1 and DQB1; approximately 530 for DQA1; about 600 for DPA1; and 400 to 480 for DPB1. The study profiled the T cell repertoires of hundreds of subjects by immunosequencing and related them to cytomegalovirus serostatus. All discovery cohort repertoires had been generated on a single sequencing platform. An early release covering roughly 580 HLA-typed donors comprised approximately 300 gigabases of sequencing data and around 86 million unique TCR sequences. HLA typing included class I and class II loci at four-digit resolution. To predict cytomegalovirus infection status, the study brought together high-throughput TCR immunosequencing, statistical association of individual TCRs with disease status, and machine learning.

Results the study describes overall, beyond this receptor: A few of the identified cytomegalovirus-associated TCR beta chains were confirmed in vitro to be specific for cytomegalovirus antigens. Sequencing depth was assumed to be roughly uniform across donors in the presence/absence analyses, though that assumption may not hold. Because counts were too low, some 16 rarely observed V segments, including chromosome 9 orphons, were excluded from the earlier analysis of some 590 of the donors. In the study, approximately 160 TCR beta chains were listed as associated with cytomegalovirus. Across donors, most TCR sequences were observed very rarely, whereas some public TCRs were present in many individuals. Specific HLA alleles were associated with more than 15,000 TCR beta sequences at a false discovery rate of 0.05 in a later analysis. Broadly in line with IMGT annotations, most TCR beta V segments showed up in productive rearrangements about 90% or about 30% of the time in an earlier analysis of around 600 of the donors. Because the 87-base-pair reads could not distinguish some IMGT-functional V segments, including TRBV6-2 and TRBV6-3, those segments were excluded. The classifier was reported to diagnose cytomegalovirus status with high specificity and sensitivity in both the original cohort and the validation cohort. Linkage disequilibrium might explain the correlated functional status among segregating V segments, but an unknown experimental factor could not be ruled out. In a later analysis, several top co-occurrence clusters were reported to appear linked to parvovirus B19, influenza, CMV and Epstein-Barr virus. In a later analysis, most CMV-associated TCR beta chains were found to appear HLA-restricted, with HLA associations seemingly driven largely by CMV exposure. Because some donors lacked HLA typing at each locus, the association tests relied only on the typed subset. A cluster of highly shared sequence variants was judged likely to represent a technical artifact of the sequencing pipeline. CMV serostatus was the only immune exposure information available for the cohort. Strong co-occurrence of HLA alleles, especially DR and DQ, made assigning TCR associations to individual alleles difficult. In a later analysis, TCR association rates were found to vary across HLA loci, with the most associated TCRs seen for DRB1 alleles and the fewest for HLA-C alleles. A further reported finding was that TCR beta sequences accurately predicted the HLA-A and HLA-B alleles for most subjects in the first cohort. Compared with equally common non-associated chains, HLA-associated TCR beta chains in a later analysis were more clonally expanded and had lower generation probabilities. The authors suggested that the approach could potentially be extended to other disease states and immunological phenotypes. In a later genetic analysis, a missense DCLRE1C variant was associated with V-gene and J-gene trimming of TCR beta chains, and the association was replicated in an independent cohort. The cohort was sequenced for TCR beta chains only, and without alpha or paired-chain data the features that could be detected were limited. According to a later genetic analysis, donors in an Asian-associated ancestry cluster had fewer N-insertions in productive TCRs than the roughly 700-donor mean.

As for this clone: Its antigen is unknown. The record has no base qualities; no much larger clone is one base away.

The cohort comprised under 700 healthy bone marrow donors. All cohort members were sampled while nominally healthy, although unrecorded immune exposures were likely present. The donor tested CMV seronegative, placing the donor among the 350 to 400 seronegative members of the cohort. Every donor gave a peripheral blood sample, and the peripheral blood mononuclear cells from that sample were used for TCR beta sequencing. Genomic DNA was extracted from the blood cell samples with the Qiagen DNeasy Blood Extraction Kit. Library preparation employed the immunoSEQ multiplex PCR assay. The multiplex PCR relied on a mix of 60 forward primers for TCR Vbeta segments and 13 reverse primers for TCR Jbeta segments. Amplification of the CDR3 region of rearranged TCR beta genes was performed with a multiplex PCR assay on genomic DNA. The amplified TCR beta libraries were sequenced on the Illumina HiSeq System as 87-base-pair reads. From the authors' description of their analysis: A later analysis tallied 75 million to 95 million unique TCR beta chains across the 610 or so repertoires, and around 10 million of those chains were shared by two or more donors. To remove PCR and sequencing errors, raw reads were error-corrected and collapsed into unique sequences using a nearest-neighbor algorithm that merged closely related sequences. To assign V, D and J gene segments, CDR3 sequences were aligned to IMGT reference sequences. For a sequence to be retained, a match of at least six nucleotides was required to both a V gene segment and a J gene segment. A rearrangement was called productive if the CDR3 had no stop codons and remained in frame with V and J, and every other rearrangement was called non-productive. Following IMGT convention, CDR3 was defined as the stretch from the second conserved V-encoded cysteine to the conserved J-encoded phenylalanine. The earlier analysis of 587 of the donors excluded any sequence lacking an unambiguous match to a single V gene segment. In an earlier analysis of several hundred of the donors, a V segment was called functional when productive rearrangements were above 56.7%, and segregating when the standard deviation between donors exceeded 5%. To diagnose cytomegalovirus status from the catalog of TCR beta chain sequences, a statistical classification framework was built. A later analysis assigned V and J genes by comparing TCR nucleotide sequences with IMGT/GENE-DB human TR gene sequences. A later analysis assigned CDR3 sequences and most-parsimonious VDJ recombination scenarios with the TCRdist pipeline. In a later analysis, each TCR beta chain was defined by its CDR3 amino acid sequence together with its V-gene family, and reads without a unique V-gene family were excluded. In a later analysis, 500 to 650 highly shared, low-generation-probability nucleotide sequences were removed to address suspected cross-contamination and a sequencing artifact. For each public chain, a later analysis derived a clonal expansion index from normalized ranks of inferred template counts within each repertoire. In a later analysis, generation probabilities were computed with a VDJ recombination model fitted to out-of-frame rearrangements, and the resulting probabilities were checked against IGoR. A later analysis scored TCR-TCR, TCR-HLA and TCR-CMV co-occurrence with hypergeometric tests, applying a repertoire-size bias correction to TCR pairs. A later analysis estimated false discovery rates by permuting HLA or CMV assignments 20 times. In a later analysis, co-occurring TCRs were grouped with DBSCAN, and TCRdist sequence similarity was added when clustering was performed within HLA-allele-positive subsets. For co-occurrence clustering, repertoires with fewer than 30,000 or more than 120,000 public chains were excluded, along with roughly five repertoires with anomalous nucleotide sharing. TCRdb holds this immuneACCESS table with in-frame rearrangements only. Some clones are missing; in checked studies, unresolved V genes explain under half, and the rest has no known cause. That table is the source of V, J and clone size, and D and trimming were worked out from the DNA. The sample includes around 99,000 clones, with 73% observed a single time. The ten largest make up roughly 8.2% of the sample.

The CDR3 starts with the cysteine, ends with the phenylalanine, and has 15 residues. The entry retains the CDR3 DNA only, 45 bases that are in frame from base 1. CDR1 MDHEN and CDR2 SYDVKM are derived from the germline V gene. Relative to germline, V is missing 3 bases and J is missing 4 bases, with 6 bases of the junction outside any gene match. The sequence joins TRBV28 to TRBJ2-1, with 7 bases matching TRBD2. Sequenced material: PBMCs. This TCR derives from a man between 25 and 39 years old in good health and CMV-seronegative. The CDR3 sequence is CASSFDWREYNEQFF. The nucleotide sequence reads as follows: TGTGCCAGCAGTTTTGACTGGCGGGAGTACAATGAGCAGTTCTTC. Full variable domain (CDR3 extended with the reference TRBV28 and TRBJ2-1 proteins): DVKVTQSSRYLVKRTGEKVFLECVQDMDHENMFWYRQDPGLGLRLIYFSYDVKMKEKGDIPEGYSVSREKKERFSLILESASTNQTSMYLCASSFDWREYNEQFFGPGTRLTVL.